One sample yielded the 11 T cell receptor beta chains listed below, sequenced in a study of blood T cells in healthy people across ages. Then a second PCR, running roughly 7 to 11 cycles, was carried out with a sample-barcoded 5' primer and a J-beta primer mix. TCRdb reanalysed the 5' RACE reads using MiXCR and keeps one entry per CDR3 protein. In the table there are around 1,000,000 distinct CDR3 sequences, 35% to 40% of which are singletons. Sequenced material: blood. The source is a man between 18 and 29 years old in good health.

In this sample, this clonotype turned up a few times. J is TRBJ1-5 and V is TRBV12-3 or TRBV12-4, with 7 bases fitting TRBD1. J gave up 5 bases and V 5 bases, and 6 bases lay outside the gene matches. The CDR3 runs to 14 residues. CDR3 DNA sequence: TGTGCCAGCAGTCTTGACAGGGTCCATCAGCCCCAGCATTTT. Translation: CASSLDRVHQPQHF.

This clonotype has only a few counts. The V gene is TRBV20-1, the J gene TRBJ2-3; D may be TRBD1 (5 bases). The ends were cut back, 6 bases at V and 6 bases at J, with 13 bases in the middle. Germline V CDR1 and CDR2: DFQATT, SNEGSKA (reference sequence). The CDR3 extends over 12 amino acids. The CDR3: CSAAIRGDTQYF. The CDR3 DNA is TGCAGTGCCGCTATTAGGGGTGATACGCAGTATTTT.

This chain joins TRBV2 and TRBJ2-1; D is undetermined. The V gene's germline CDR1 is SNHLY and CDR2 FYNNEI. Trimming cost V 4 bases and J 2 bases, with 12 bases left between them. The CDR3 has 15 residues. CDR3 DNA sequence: TGTGCCAGCAGTGCGATGACCGGAACCTACAATGAGCAGTTCTTC. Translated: CASSAMTGTYNEQFF.

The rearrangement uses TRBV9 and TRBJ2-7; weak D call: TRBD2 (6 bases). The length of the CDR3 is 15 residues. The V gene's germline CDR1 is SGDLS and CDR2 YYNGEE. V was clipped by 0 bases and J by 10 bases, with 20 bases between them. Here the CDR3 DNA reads TGTGCCAGCAGCGTAGAAGGCTCGGGGGTGGGCACCCAGTACTTC. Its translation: CASSVEGSGVGTQYF. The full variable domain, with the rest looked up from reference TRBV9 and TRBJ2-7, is DSGVTQTPKHLITATGQRVTLRCSPRSGDLSVYWYQQSLDQGLQFLIQYYNGEERAKGNILERFSAQQFPDLHSELNLSSLELGDSALYFCASSVEGSGVGTQYFGPGTRLTVT.

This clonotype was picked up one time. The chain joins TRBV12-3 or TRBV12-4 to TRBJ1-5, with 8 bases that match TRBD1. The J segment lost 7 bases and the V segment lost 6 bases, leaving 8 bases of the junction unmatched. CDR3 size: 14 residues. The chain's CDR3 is CASRFGQGEQPQHF. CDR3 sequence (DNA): TGTGCCAGCAGATTCGGACAGGGAGAACAGCCCCAGCATTTT.

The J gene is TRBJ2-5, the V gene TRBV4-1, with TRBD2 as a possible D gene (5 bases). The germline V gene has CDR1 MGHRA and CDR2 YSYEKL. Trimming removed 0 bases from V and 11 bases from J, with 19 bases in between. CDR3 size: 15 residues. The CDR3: CASSQESGPLREQYF. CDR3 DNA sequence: TGCGCCAGCAGCCAAGAGTCGGGCCCGCTTAGGGAGCAGTACTTC.

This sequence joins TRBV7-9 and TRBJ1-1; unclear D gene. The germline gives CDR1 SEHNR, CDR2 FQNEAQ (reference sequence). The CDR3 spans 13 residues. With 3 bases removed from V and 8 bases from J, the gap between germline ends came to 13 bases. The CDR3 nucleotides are TGTGCCAGCAGCTTCCCAATCCCTAAAGAAGCTTTCTTT. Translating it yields CASSFPIPKEAFF.

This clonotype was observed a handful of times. CDR3 sequence: CASSLGWEAFF. DNA of the CDR3: TGTGCCAGCAGCTTGGGATGGGAAGCTTTCTTT. The chain combines TRBV5-6 with TRBJ1-1, with D unclear. CDR1 is SGHDT, CDR2 YYEEEE, per germline. This CDR3 region has 11 residues. Trimming removed 0 bases at V and 8 bases at J, with 5 bases between.

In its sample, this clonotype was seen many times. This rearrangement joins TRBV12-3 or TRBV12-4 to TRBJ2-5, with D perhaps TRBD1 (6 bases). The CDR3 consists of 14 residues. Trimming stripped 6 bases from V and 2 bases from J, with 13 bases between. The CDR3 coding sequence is TGTGCCAGCAGCCTTCTTACAGGGCAAGAGACCCAGTACTTC. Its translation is CASSLLTGQETQYF.

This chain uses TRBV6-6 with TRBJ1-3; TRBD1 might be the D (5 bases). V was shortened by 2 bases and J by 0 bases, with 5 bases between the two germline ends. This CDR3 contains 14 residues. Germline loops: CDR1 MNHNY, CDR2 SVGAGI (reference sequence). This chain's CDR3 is CASSYGTSGNTIYF. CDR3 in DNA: TGTGCCAGCAGTTACGGGACCTCTGGAAACACCATATATTTT.

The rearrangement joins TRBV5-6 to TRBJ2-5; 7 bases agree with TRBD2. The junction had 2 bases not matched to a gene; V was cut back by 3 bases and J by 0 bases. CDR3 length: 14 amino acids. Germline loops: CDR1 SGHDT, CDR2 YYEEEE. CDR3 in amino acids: CASSSGTNQETQYF. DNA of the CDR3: TGTGCCAGCAGCTCTGGGACTAACCAAGAGACCCAGTACTTC.